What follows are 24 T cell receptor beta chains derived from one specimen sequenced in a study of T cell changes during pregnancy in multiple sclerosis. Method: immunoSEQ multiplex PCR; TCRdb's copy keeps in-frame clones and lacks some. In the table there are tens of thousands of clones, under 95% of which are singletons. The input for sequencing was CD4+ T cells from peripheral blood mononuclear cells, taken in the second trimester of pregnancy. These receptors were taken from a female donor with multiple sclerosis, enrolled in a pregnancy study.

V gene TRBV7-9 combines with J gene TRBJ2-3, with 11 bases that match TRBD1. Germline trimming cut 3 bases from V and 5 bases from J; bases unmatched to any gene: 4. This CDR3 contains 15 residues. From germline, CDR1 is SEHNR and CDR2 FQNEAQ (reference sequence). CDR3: CASSFGQGAGDTQYF. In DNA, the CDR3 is TGTGCCAGCAGCTTCGGACAGGGGGCTGGAGATACGCAGTATTTT. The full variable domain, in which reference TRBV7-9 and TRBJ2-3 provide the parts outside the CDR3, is DTGVSQNPRHKITKRGQNVTFRCDPISEHNRLYWYRQTLGQGPEFLTYFQNEAQLEKSRLLSDRFSAERPKGSFSTLEIQRTEQGDSAMYLCASSFGQGAGDTQYFGPGTRLTVL.

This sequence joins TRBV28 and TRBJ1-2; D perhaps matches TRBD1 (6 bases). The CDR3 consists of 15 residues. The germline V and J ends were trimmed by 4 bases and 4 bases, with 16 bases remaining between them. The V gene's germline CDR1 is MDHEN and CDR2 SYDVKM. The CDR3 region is CASSSTGSLSYGYTF. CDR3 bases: TGTGCCAGCAGTTCCACAGGGTCCCTCTCCTATGGCTACACCTTC.

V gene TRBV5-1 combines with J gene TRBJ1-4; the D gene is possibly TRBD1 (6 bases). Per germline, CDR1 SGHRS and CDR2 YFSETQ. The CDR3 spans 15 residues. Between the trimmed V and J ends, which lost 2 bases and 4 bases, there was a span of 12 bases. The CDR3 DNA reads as TGCGCCAGCAGCTTTGGAGGACAGCTTAATGAAAAACTGTTTTTT. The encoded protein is CASSFGGQLNEKLFF.

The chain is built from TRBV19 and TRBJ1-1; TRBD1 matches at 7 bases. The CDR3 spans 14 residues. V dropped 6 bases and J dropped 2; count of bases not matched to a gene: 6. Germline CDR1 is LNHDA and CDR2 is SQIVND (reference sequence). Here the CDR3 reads CASSRGTENTEAFF. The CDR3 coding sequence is TGTGCCAGTAGCCGTGGGACAGAAAACACTGAAGCTTTCTTT.

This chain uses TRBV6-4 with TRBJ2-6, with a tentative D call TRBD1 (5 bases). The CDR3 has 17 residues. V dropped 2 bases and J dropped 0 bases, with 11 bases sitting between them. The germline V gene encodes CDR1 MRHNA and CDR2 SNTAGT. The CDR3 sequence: CASSDQGGSSGANVLTF. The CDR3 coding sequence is TGTGCCAGCAGTGACCAGGGTGGAAGCTCTGGGGCCAACGTCCTGACTTTC.

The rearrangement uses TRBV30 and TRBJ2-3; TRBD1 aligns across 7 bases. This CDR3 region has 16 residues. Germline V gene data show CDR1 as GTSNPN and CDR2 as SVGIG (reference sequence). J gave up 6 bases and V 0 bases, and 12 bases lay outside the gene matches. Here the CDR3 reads CAWSVRTGRSVDTQYF. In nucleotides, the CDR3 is TGTGCCTGGAGTGTACGGACAGGTCGATCGGTGGATACGCAGTATTTT. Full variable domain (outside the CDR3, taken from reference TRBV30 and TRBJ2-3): SQTIHQWPATLVQPVGSPLSLECTVEGTSNPNLYWYRQAAGRGLQLLFYSVGIGQISSEVPQNLSASRPQDRQFILSSKKLLLSDSGFYLCAWSVRTGRSVDTQYFGPGTRLTVL.

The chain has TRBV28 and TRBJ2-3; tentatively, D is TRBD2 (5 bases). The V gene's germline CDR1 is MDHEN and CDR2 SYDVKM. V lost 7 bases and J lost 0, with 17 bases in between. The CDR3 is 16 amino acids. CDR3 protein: CASTPLVEGSTDTQYF. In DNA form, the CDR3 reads TGTGCCAGCACTCCCCTCGTTGAGGGAAGCACAGATACGCAGTATTTT.

CDR3 in amino acids: CASGLERGGNYNEQFF. The CDR3 DNA sequence: TGTGCTAGTGGTTTGGAGCGGGGGGGGAACTACAATGAGCAGTTCTTC. V and J are TRBV12-5 and TRBJ2-1; 10 positions match TRBD2. The CDR3 is made up of 16 amino acids. Germline V gene lookup returns CDR1 LGHNT and CDR2 FRNRAP. Trimming at V came to 1 base and at J to 3 bases, leaving 3 bases not matched to a gene.

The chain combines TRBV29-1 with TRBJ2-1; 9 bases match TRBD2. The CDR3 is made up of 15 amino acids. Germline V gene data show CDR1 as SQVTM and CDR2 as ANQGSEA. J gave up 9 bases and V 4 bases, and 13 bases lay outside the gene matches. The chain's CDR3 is CSVGQLSSGNGEQFF. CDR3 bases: TGCAGCGTTGGTCAATTGTCTAGCGGGAATGGTGAGCAGTTCTTC.

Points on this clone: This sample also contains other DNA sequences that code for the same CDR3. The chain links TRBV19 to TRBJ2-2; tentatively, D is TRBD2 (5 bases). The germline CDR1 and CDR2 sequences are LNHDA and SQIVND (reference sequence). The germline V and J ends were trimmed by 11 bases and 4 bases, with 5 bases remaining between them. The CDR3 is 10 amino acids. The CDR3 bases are TGTGCCGCGGGCACCGGGGAGCTGTTTTTT. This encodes CAAGTGELFF.

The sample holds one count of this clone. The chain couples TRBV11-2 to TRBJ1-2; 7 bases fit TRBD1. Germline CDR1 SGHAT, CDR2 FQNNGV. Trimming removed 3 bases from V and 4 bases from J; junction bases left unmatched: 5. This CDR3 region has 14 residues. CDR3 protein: CASSLGTDLYGYTF. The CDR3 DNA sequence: TGTGCCAGCAGCTTGGGGACAGACCTCTATGGCTACACCTTC.

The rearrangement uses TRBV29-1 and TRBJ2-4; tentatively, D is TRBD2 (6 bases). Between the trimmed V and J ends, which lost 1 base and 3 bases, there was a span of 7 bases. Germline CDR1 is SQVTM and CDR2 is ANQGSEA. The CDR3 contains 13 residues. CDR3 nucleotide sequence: TGCAGCGTTGAAGGGGGAGGCAAAAACATTCAGTACTTC. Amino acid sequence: CSVEGGGKNIQYF.

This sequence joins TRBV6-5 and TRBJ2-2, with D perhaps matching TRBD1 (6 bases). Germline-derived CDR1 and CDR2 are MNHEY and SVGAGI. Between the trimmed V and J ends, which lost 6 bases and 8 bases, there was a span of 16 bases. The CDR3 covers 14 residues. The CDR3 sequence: CASRPTGTFGELFF. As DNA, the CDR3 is TGTGCCAGCAGACCTACAGGGACATTTGGGGAGCTGTTTTTT.

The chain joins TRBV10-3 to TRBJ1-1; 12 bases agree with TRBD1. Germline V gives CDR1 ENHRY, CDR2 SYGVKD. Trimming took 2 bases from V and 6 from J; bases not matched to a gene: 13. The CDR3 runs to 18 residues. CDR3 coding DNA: TGTGCCATCAGTGAGCCGGGACAGGGGGCATCAGGGTTCGCTGAAGCTTTCTTT. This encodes CAISEPGQGASGFAEAFF.

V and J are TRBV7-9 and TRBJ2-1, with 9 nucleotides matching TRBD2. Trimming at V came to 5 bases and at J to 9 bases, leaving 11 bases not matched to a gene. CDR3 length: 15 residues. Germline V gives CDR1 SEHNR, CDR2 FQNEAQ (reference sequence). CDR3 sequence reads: CASSPQASGGTEQFF. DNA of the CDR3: TGTGCCAGCAGCCCACAGGCCAGCGGGGGGACTGAGCAGTTCTTC.

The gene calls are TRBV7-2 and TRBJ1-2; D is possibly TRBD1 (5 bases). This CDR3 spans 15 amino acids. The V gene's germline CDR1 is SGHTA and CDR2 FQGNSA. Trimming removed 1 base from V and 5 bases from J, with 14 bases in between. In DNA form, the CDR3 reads TGTGCCAGCAGCTTAGATGGGGCAGGCGGTTATGGCTACACCTTC. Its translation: CASSLDGAGGYGYTF.

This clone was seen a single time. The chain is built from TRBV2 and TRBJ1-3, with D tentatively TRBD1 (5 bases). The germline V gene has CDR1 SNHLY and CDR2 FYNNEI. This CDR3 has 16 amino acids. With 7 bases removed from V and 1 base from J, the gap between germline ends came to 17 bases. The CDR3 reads CASTKEGGGSGNTIYF. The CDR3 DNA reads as TGTGCCAGCACGAAAGAGGGCGGGGGATCTGGAAACACCATATATTTT. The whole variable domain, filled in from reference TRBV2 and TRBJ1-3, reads EPEVTQTPSHQVTQMGQEVILRCVPISNHLYFYWYRQILGQKVEFLVSFYNNEISEKSEIFDDQFSVERPDGSNFTLKIRSTKLEDSAMYFCASTKEGGGSGNTIYFGEGSWLTVV.

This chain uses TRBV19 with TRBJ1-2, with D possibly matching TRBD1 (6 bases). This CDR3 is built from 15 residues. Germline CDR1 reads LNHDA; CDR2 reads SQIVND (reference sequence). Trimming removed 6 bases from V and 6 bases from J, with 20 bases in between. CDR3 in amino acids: CASRTHRVSGDGYTF. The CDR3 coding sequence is TGTGCCAGTAGAACCCACAGGGTTAGTGGGGATGGCTACACCTTC.

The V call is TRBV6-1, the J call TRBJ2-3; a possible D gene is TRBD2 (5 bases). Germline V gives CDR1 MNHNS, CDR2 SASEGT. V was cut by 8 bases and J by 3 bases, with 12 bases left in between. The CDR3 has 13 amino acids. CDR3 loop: CASDEGITDTQYF. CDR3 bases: TGTGCCAGCGATGAGGGCATAACAGATACGCAGTATTTT.

The CDR3 loop reads CASSFSTSQANEQFF. CDR3 DNA sequence: TGTGCCAGCAGCTTTTCAACCTCCCAGGCAAATGAGCAGTTCTTC. The V call is TRBV7-6, the J call TRBJ2-1; D unclear. CDR3 length: 15 residues. V was pared by 3 bases and J by 7 bases, with 16 bases between. Germline assignment: CDR1 SGHVS and CDR2 FNYEAQ.

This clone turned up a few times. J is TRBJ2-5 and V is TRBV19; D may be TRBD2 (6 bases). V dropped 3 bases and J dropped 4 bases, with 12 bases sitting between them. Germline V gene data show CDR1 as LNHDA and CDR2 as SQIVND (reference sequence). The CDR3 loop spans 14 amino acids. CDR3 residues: CASSITGVGETQYF. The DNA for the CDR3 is TGTGCCAGTAGTATCACGGGAGTGGGAGAGACCCAGTACTTC.

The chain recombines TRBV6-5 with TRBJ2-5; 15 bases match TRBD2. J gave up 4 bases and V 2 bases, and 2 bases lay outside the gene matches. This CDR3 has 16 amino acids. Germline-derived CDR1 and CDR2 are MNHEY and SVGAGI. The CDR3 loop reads CASSYAGLAGGETQYF. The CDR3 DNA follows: TGTGCCAGCAGTTACGCGGGACTAGCGGGAGGAGAGACCCAGTACTTC.

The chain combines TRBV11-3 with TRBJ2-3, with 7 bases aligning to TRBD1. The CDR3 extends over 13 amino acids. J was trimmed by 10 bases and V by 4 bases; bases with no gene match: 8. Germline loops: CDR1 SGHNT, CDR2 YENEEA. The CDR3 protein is CASSYDREGPQYF. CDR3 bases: TGTGCCAGCAGCTATGACAGGGAAGGTCCGCAGTATTTT.

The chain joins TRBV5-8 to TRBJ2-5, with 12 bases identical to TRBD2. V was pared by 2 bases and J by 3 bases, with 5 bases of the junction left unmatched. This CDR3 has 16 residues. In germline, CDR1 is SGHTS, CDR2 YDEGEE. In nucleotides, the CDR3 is TGTGCCAGCAGCTTAATCCGACTAGCGGGGGAAGAGACCCAGTACTTC. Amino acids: CASSLIRLAGEETQYF. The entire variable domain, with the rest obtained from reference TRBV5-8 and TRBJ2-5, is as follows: EAGVTQSPTHLIKTRGQQATLRCSPISGHTSVYWYQQALGLGLQFLLWYDEGEERNRGNFPPRFSGRQFPNYSSELNVNALELEDSALYLCASSLIRLAGEETQYFGPGTRLLVL.